This T cell receptor (beta chain) was captured by sequencing in a study of blood T cell repertoires in COVID-19. Measured with immunoSEQ multiplex PCR; TCRdb has only the in-frame clones, and not every one. The sample records fewer than 200,000 clones, 79% being singletons. Germline-derived CDR1 and CDR2 are GTSNPN and SVGIG (reference sequence). The CDR3 runs to 13 residues. Trimming took off 0 bases at V and 4 bases at J, with 10 bases between the two ends. The chain joins TRBV30 to TRBJ2-7; D perhaps matches TRBD1 (6 bases). The sequenced sample consisted of PBMCs or T cells enriched from blood (not recorded which). The TCR originated in a woman aged 65 to 85 in a cohort exposed to, infected with or recovered from COVID-19 (not recorded which). The CDR3 DNA reads TGTGCCTGGAGTGTAGGGGGTTCATACGAGCAGTACTTC. Its translation: CAWSVGGSYEQYF.